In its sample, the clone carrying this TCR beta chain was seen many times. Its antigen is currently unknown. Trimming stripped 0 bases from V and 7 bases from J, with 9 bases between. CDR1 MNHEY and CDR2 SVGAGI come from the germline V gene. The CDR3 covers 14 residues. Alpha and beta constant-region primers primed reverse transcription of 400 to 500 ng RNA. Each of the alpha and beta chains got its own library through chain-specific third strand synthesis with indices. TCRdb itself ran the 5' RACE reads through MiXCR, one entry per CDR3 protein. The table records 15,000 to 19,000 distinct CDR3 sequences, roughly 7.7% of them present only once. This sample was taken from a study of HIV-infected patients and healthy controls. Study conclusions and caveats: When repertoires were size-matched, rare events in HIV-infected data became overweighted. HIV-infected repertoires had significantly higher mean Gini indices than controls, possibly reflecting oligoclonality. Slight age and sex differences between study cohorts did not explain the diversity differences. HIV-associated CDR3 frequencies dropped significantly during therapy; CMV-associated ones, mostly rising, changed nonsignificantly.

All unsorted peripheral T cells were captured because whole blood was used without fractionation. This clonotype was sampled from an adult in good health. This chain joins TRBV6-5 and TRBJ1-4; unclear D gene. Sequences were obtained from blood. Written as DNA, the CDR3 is TGTGCCAGCAGTTACTCGGCCGAGGCTGAAAAACTGTTTTTT. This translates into CASSYSAEAEKLFF.